These 24 T cell receptor beta chains were all obtained from the same sample, sequenced in a study of OX40 agonist ivuxolimab in advanced cancers. Profiling relied on immunoSEQ multiplex PCR, and the TCRdb table lists in-frame clones only, not all of them. The profile shows approximately 97,000 clones, roughly 90% of them singletons. The source material was CD4+ or CD8+ T cells sorted from blood, sampled in a trial of the OX40 agonist ivuxolimab. These receptor sequences come from an adult with an advanced solid tumor such as melanoma, head and neck, liver or kidney cancer.

V is TRBV7-6 and J is TRBJ2-2; 9 bases map to TRBD1. The CDR3 runs to 14 residues. Germline CDR1 SGHVS, CDR2 FNYEAQ. V gave up 8 bases and J gave up 3 bases; unmatched junction bases: 4. CDR3 in DNA: TGTGCCAGCCGGAGACAGGGGGACACCGGGGAGCTGTTTTTT. Protein product: CASRRQGDTGELFF.

The V gene is TRBV4-1, the J gene TRBJ1-2, with D hard to call. The CDR3 is made up of 14 amino acids. Germline V gene sequence: CDR1 MGHRA, CDR2 YSYEKL. The V end lost 1 base, the J end lost 5 bases, and 11 bases lay between the germline ends. Written as DNA, the CDR3 is TGCGCCAGCAGCCAAGTCATGATTGAATATGGCTACACCTTC. Translating gives CASSQVMIEYGYTF.

The V and J genes are TRBV5-1 and TRBJ2-7; TRBD2 might be the D (5 bases). The CDR3 is 16 amino acids. With 1 base removed from V and 0 bases from J, the gap between germline ends came to 14 bases. Germline V CDR1 and CDR2: SGHRS, YFSETQ. The CDR3 DNA reads as TGCGCCAGCAGCTTGAACAGACCCGCGGGCTCCTACGAGCAGTACTTC. Translating it yields CASSLNRPAGSYEQYF. The full variable domain, rest sourced from reference TRBV5-1 and TRBJ2-7, is KAGVTQTPRYLIKTRGQQVTLSCSPISGHRSVSWYQQTPGQGLQFLFEYFSETQRNKGNFPGRFSGRQFSNSRSEMNVSTLELGDSALYLCASSLNRPAGSYEQYFGPGTRLTVT.

This chain uses TRBV5-6 with TRBJ2-5; 15 bases fit TRBD2. V shed 0 bases, J shed 4 bases, and the junction held 7 bases outside the gene matches. The CDR3 length is 18 residues. Germline V gene sequence: CDR1 SGHDT, CDR2 YYEEEE. The CDR3 nucleotides are TGTGCCAGCAGCTTGGGGAGGGGACTAGCGGGGGGCAGAGAGACCCAGTACTTC. Its protein product is CASSLGRGLAGGRETQYF.

This clone was seen a handful of times. The chain combines TRBV18 with TRBJ2-7, with TRBD2 matching 14 bases. V trimming: 3 bases; J trimming: 5 bases; junction bases outside the gene matches: 0. CDR1 and CDR2 (germline): KGHSH, LQKENI. The CDR3 runs 14 residues. In DNA form, the CDR3 reads TGTGCCAGCTCACCGGGACTAGCGGGAGACGAGCAGTACTTC. This sequence encodes CASSPGLAGDEQYF.

In its sample, this clone was seen a few times. CDR3 loop: CASSSDGSFNQPQHF. The DNA of the CDR3 is TGTGCCAGCAGCTCGGATGGGTCTTTTAATCAGCCCCAGCATTTT. The gene calls are TRBV5-4 and TRBJ1-5; D is uncertain. CDR3 length: 15 amino acids. V gave up 3 bases and J gave up 4 bases, with 14 bases separating them. Germline V gene lookup returns CDR1 SGHNT and CDR2 YYREEE (reference sequence).

The rearrangement uses TRBV19 and TRBJ2-5; 9 bases agree with TRBD1. The CDR3 has 14 amino acids. Germline V gene lookup returns CDR1 LNHDA and CDR2 SQIVND (reference sequence). Unmatched junction bases numbered 6, after V lost 5 bases and J lost 5 bases. The CDR3 loop reads CASSPRGTGETQYF. In DNA, the CDR3 is TGTGCCAGTAGTCCCCGTGGGACAGGGGAGACCCAGTACTTC.

This clone appeared a few times. This sample includes further DNA sequences coding for the same CDR3. This chain joins TRBV9 and TRBJ2-7; no reliable D call. V was pared by 0 bases and J by 0 bases, with 7 bases between. Germline V CDR1 and CDR2: SGDLS, YYNGEE. The CDR3 covers 14 residues. In DNA, the CDR3 is TGTGCCAGCAGCGTAGATTGGGCCTCCTACGAGCAGTACTTC. Its translation is CASSVDWASYEQYF.

This rearrangement joins TRBV5-4 to TRBJ2-2; no definite D call. The germline V and J ends were trimmed by 0 bases and 6 bases, with 9 bases remaining between them. Per the germline V gene, CDR1 is SGHNT and CDR2 is YYREEE (reference sequence). The CDR3 covers 14 residues. This CDR3 reads CASSLGGYSGELFF. DNA of the CDR3: TGTGCCAGCAGCTTGGGAGGTTACTCCGGGGAGCTGTTTTTT.

The rearrangement links TRBV7-9 to TRBJ2-1; the match to TRBD2 covers 10 bases. CDR3 length: 16 amino acids. With V trimmed by 4 bases and J by 6 bases, 9 bases remained unmatched. Germline CDR1 is SEHNR and CDR2 is FQNEAQ (reference sequence). The CDR3 nucleotides read TGTGCCAGCAGCTCCATAGCGGGGGGAGCAGTCAATGAGCAGTTCTTC. This gives the protein CASSSIAGGAVNEQFF.

The chain employs TRBV20-1 and TRBJ1-2; 7 bases agree with TRBD1. The CDR3 spans 11 residues. Trimming removed 5 bases from V and 9 bases from J; junction bases left unmatched: 6. Germline CDR1 DFQATT, CDR2 SNEGSKA (reference sequence). The CDR3 coding sequence is TGCAGTGCTTCTCCGGGACAGCGCTACACCTTC. Its protein is CSASPGQRYTF.

V and J are TRBV7-2 and TRBJ2-1; TRBD2 might be the D (6 bases). Germline V gives CDR1 SGHTA, CDR2 FQGNSA. The CDR3 is 17 residues long. Trimming took off 5 bases at V and 2 bases at J, with 19 bases between the two ends. Written as DNA, the CDR3 is TGTGCCAGCAGCCCAATGGCGGGGACGTCTACCTACAATGAGCAGTTCTTC. It translates to CASSPMAGTSTYNEQFF.

This chain uses TRBV5-1 with TRBJ2-5; tentative D call: TRBD2 (5 bases). The J call may be wrong; the DNA end is better matched by TRBJ2-7. The germline CDR1 and CDR2 sequences are SGHRS and YFSETQ. The CDR3 is made up of 16 amino acids. The CDR3 DNA follows: TGCGCCAGCGGCGGAGAGGGAGCTCGGGGATCCTACGAGCAGTACTTC. Translation gives CASGGEGARGSYEQYF.

The chain is built from TRBV27 and TRBJ1-4; D gene unclear. The V gene lost 5 bases and the J gene lost 4 bases, with 11 bases spanning the gap. This CDR3 has 14 amino acids. Germline V gene lookup returns CDR1 MNHEY and CDR2 SMNVEV (reference sequence). In nucleotides, the CDR3 is TGTGCCAGCAGTCGAGCAGGCATTAATGAAAAACTGTTTTTT. The encoded protein is CASSRAGINEKLFF.

This clone was recorded once. The V call is TRBV5-6, the J call TRBJ2-7; 9 bases line up with TRBD2. The germline V gene has CDR1 SGHDT and CDR2 YYEEEE. The CDR3 length is 16 residues. Trimming at V came to 3 bases and at J to 4 bases, leaving 11 bases not matched to a gene. The CDR3 sequence: CASSSDEREAMYEQYF. CDR3 DNA sequence: TGTGCCAGCAGCTCCGACGAGCGGGAGGCTATGTACGAGCAGTACTTC.

The chain recombines TRBV6-5 with TRBJ2-5, with 7 positions matching TRBD2. The germline V gene encodes CDR1 MNHEY and CDR2 SVGAGI. With V trimmed by 5 bases and J by 9 bases, 9 bases remained unmatched. The CDR3 consists of 13 residues. The CDR3 sequence is CASSSERGDSQYF. CDR3 nucleotides: TGTGCCAGCAGTAGCGAGCGGGGCGACTCCCAGTACTTC.

V is TRBV5-6 and J is TRBJ2-2, with 7 bases matching TRBD1. Losses at the gene ends were 4 bases for V and 1 base for J; bases not matched to a gene: 7. Germline-derived CDR1 and CDR2 are SGHDT and YYEEEE. CDR3 size: 16 residues. This CDR3 is CASSTPGTVNTGELFF. CDR3 coding DNA: TGTGCCAGCAGCACACCCGGGACAGTGAACACCGGGGAGCTGTTTTTT.

The chain recombines TRBV6-4 with TRBJ2-3; tentatively, D is TRBD1 (5 bases). The germline V and J ends were trimmed by 0 bases and 0 bases, with 10 bases remaining between them. This CDR3 is built from 16 residues. Germline CDR1 is MRHNA and CDR2 is SNTAGT. The CDR3 here is CASSDSRGGSTDTQYF. The DNA for the CDR3 is TGTGCCAGCAGTGACTCAAGGGGCGGTAGCACAGATACGCAGTATTTT.

This rearrangement joins TRBV18 to TRBJ2-1, with a tentative D call TRBD1 (5 bases). The CDR3 spans 14 residues. Per germline, CDR1 KGHSH and CDR2 LQKENI. V was shortened by 4 bases and J by 0 bases, with 7 bases between the two germline ends. The CDR3 here is CASSRTFSYNEQFF. CDR3 coding DNA: TGTGCCAGCTCACGGACATTCTCCTACAATGAGCAGTTCTTC.

The count of this clone is one. The rearrangement links TRBV18 to TRBJ1-2; 7 positions match TRBD1. Looked up from germline, CDR1 is KGHSH and CDR2 is LQKENI. Unmatched junction bases numbered 4, after V lost 4 bases and J lost 2 bases. CDR3 length: 14 amino acids. CDR3 bases: TGTGCCAGCTCACTGGACAGGACCAACTATGGCTACACCTTC. It is translated as CASSLDRTNYGYTF.

The chain employs TRBV16 and TRBJ2-7; D is perhaps TRBD1 (6 bases). V was shortened by 3 bases and J by 5 bases, with 17 bases between the two germline ends. Per the germline V gene, CDR1 is KGHSY and CDR2 is FQNENV. The CDR3 loop spans 15 amino acids. The CDR3 loop reads CASSQRGGGVHEQYF. The CDR3 region has the DNA TGTGCCAGCAGCCAGAGAGGGGGTGGGGTCCACGAGCAGTACTTC.

This rearrangement joins TRBV21-1 to TRBJ1-6. TRBV21-1 has pseudogene status. CDR3 length equals 13 residues. This chain's CDR3 is CASSKARSSPLHF. CDR3 DNA: TGTGCCAGCAGCAAAGCGCGGAGTTCACCCCTCCACTTT.

The chain couples TRBV6-1 to TRBJ1-5, with D possibly TRBD1 on 5 matching bases. Germline assignment: CDR1 MNHNS and CDR2 SASEGT. Trimming pared 6 bases from V and 2 bases from J, leaving 11 bases between. This CDR3 is 14 amino acids long. The CDR3 spells CASRRRGGNQPQHF. The DNA of the CDR3 is TGTGCCAGCAGACGTAGGGGTGGCAATCAGCCCCAGCATTTT.

As concerns this clone: Relative to the germline gene, one junction end is altered; a read error may explain this. The chain recombines TRBV10-3 with TRBJ1-5; D uncertain. Looked up from germline, CDR1 is ENHRY and CDR2 is SYGVKD. The CDR3 contains 15 residues. Here the CDR3 reads CASSPFGWDNQPQHF. CDR3 DNA: TGTGCCAGCAGTCCATTCGGGTGGGATAATCAGCCCCAGCATTTT.